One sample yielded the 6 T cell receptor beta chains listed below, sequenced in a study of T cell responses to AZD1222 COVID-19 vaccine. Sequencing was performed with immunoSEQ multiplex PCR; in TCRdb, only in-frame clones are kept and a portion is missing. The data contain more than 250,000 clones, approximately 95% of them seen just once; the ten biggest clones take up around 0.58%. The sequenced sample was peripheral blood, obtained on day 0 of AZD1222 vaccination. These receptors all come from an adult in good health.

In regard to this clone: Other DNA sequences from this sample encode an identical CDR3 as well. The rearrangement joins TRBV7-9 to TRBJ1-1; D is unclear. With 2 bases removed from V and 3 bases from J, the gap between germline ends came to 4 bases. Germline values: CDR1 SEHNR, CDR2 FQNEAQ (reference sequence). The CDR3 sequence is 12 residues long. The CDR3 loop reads CASSLTDTEAFF. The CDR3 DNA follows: TGTGCCAGCAGCTTAACGGACACTGAAGCTTTCTTT. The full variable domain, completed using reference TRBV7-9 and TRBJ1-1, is DTGVSQNPRHKITKRGQNVTFRCDPISEHNRLYWYRQTLGQGPEFLTYFQNEAQLEKSRLLSDRFSAERPKGSFSTLEIQRTEQGDSAMYLCASSLTDTEAFFGQGTRLTVV.

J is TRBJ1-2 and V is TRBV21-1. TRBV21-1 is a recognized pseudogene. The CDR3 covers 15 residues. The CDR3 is CASSKVRTANYGYTF. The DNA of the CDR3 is TGTGCCAGCAGCAAAGTAAGGACGGCCAACTATGGCTACACCTTC.

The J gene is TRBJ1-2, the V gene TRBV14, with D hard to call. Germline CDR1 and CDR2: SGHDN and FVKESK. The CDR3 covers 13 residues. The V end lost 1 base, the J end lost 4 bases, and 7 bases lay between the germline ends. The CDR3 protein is CASSQGLSYGYTF. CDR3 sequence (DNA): TGTGCCAGCAGCCAAGGCCTCAGCTATGGCTACACCTTC.

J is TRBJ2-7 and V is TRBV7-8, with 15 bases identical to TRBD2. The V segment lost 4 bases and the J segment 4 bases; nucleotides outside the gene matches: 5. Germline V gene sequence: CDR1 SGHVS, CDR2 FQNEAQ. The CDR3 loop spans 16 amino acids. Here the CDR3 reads CASSSRGLAGGYEQYF. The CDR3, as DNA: TGTGCCAGCAGCTCGAGGGGACTAGCGGGAGGTTACGAGCAGTACTTC.

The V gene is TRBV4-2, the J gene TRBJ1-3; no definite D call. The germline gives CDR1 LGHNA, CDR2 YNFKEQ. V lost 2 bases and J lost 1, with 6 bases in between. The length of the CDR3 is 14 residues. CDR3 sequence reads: CASSQRPSGNTIYF. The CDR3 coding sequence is TGTGCCAGCAGCCAAAGGCCTTCTGGAAACACCATATATTTT.

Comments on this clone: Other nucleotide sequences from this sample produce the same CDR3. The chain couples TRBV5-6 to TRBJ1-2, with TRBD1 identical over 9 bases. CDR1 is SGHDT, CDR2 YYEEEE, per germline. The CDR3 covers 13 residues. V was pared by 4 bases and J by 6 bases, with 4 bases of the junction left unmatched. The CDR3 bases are TGTGCCAGCAGCCTGGGACAGGGCGATGGCTACACCTTC. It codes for CASSLGQGDGYTF.